This T cell receptor beta chain was recorded in a study of blood T cells in healthy people across ages. Overall study results and limits: More naive CD4+ cells and higher diversity marked long-lived donors relative to aged donors.

Looked up from germline, CDR1 is SGHTA and CDR2 is FQGNSA. The CDR3 loop spans 13 amino acids. V lost 5 bases to trimming and J lost 10 bases, with 15 bases between them. Alongside a J-beta primer mix, a sample-barcoded 5' primer served in a second PCR lasting roughly 6 to 11 cycles. TCRdb re-called the 5' RACE reads through MiXCR, storing one row per CDR3 protein. The sample holds about 1.5 million distinct CDR3 sequences; under 55% are singletons and the top ten take 4%. A word on this clonotype: Its target is not known.

The genes are TRBV7-2 and TRBJ2-1; D uncertain. The sequenced material came from blood. The TCR sequence derives from a young woman in good health. This CDR3 reads CASSPLPRVEQFF. As DNA, the CDR3 is TGTGCCAGCAGCCCGCTACCCCGTGTCGAGCAGTTCTTC.